This T cell receptor beta chain was recovered during a study of OX40 agonist ivuxolimab in advanced cancers. Whole-study results and caveats: Both blood CD4+ and CD8+ T cells showed clonal growth by week 6 at 0.1 to 3.0 mg/kg. No determination was made of the antigen specificity of the expanded peripheral T cells.

Repertoires were generated with immunoSEQ multiplex PCR, while TCRdb's copy carries only in-frame clones and drops some. The sample has about 31,000 clones; roughly nine tenths are singletons. Comments on this clone: Its cognate antigen is unknown.

The receptor was isolated from an adult with an advanced solid tumor such as melanoma, head and neck, liver or kidney cancer. The sample was CD4+ or CD8+ T cells sorted from blood, taken in a trial of the OX40 agonist ivuxolimab.

CDR3 sequence (DNA): TGCGCCAGCAGTGATGGGGTCTCTTCAGTCAATGAGCAGTTCTTC. Translating it yields CASSDGVSSVNEQFF. The chain carries TRBV10-1 and TRBJ2-1; D is unclear. In germline, CDR1 is WNHNN, CDR2 SYGVQD (reference sequence). Trimming cost V 3 bases and J 6 bases, with 15 bases left between them. This CDR3 is built from 15 residues.